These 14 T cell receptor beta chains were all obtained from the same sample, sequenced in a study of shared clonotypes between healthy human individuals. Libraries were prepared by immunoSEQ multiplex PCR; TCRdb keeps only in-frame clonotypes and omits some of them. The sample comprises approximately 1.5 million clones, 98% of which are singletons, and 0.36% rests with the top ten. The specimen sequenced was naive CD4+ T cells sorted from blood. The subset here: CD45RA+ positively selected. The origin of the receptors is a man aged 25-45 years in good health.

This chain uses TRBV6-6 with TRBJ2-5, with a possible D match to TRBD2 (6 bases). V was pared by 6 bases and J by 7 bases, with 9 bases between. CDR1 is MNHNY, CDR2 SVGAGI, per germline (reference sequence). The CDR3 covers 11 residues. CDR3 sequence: CASRLGGTQYF. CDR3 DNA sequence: TGTGCCAGCAGGCTGGGGGGGACCCAGTACTTC.

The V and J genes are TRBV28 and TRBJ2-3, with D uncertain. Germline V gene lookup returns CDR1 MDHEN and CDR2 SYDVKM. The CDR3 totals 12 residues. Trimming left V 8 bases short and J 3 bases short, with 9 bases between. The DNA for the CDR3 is TGTGCCAGCTGTCCTCAGACAGATACGCAGTATTTT. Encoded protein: CASCPQTDTQYF.

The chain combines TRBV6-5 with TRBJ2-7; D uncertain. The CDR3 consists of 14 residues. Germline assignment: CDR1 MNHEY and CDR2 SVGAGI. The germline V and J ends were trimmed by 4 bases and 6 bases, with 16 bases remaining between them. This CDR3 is CASSSNRAVGEQYF. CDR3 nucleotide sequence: TGTGCCAGCAGTTCTAATAGGGCGGTAGGCGAGCAGTACTTC.

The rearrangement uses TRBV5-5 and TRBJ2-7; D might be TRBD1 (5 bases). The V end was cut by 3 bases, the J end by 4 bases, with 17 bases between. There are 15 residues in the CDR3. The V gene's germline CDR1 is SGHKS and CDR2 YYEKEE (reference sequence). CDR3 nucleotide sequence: TGTGCCAGCAGCTCAGTCGTGACAGCACGGTACGAGCAGTACTTC. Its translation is CASSSVVTARYEQYF.

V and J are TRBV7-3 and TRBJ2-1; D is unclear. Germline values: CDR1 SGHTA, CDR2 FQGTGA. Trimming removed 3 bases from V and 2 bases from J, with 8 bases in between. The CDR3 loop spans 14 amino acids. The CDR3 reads CASSLKWPYNEQFF. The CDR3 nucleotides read TGTGCCAGCAGCTTGAAATGGCCCTACAATGAGCAGTTCTTC.

The CDR3 sequence is CASTPGGTEGETQYF. In DNA, the CDR3 is TGCGCCAGCACCCCCGGGGGGACAGAGGGGGAGACCCAGTACTTC. This chain connects TRBV5-1 to TRBJ2-5, with D possibly called TRBD1 or TRBD2 (7 bases each). Trimming removed 6 bases at V and 5 bases at J, with 20 bases between. Germline V lookup: CDR1 SGHRS, CDR2 YFSETQ. CDR3 length: 15 amino acids.

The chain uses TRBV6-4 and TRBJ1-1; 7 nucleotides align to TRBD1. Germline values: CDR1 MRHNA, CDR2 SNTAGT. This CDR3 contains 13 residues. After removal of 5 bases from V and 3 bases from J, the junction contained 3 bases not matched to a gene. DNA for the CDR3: TGTGCCAGCAGTCTTACAGGGGACACTGAAGCTTTCTTT. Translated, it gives CASSLTGDTEAFF.

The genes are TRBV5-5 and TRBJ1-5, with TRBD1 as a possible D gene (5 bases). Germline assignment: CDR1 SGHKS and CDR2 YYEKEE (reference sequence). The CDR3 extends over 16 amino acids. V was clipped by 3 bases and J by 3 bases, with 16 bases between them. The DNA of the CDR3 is TGTGCCAGCAGCTCGCTCCTGACAGTAAACAATCAGCCCCAGCATTTT. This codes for CASSSLLTVNNQPQHF. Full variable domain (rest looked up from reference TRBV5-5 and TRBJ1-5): DAGVTQSPTHLIKTRGQQVTLRCSPISGHKSVSWYQQVLGQGPQFIFQYYEKEERGRGNFPDRFSARQFPNYSSELNVNALLLGDSALYLCASSSLLTVNNQPQHFGDGTRLSIL.

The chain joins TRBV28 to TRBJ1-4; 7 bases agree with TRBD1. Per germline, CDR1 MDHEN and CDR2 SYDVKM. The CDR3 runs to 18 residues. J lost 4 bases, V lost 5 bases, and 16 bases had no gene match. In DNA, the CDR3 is TGTGCCAGCAGTCCCCACAGGGTGGCCGGGACAGATAATGAAAAACTGTTTTTT. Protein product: CASSPHRVAGTDNEKLFF. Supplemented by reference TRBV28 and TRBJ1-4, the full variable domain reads DVKVTQSSRYLVKRTGEKVFLECVQDMDHENMFWYRQDPGLGLRLIYFSYDVKMKEKGDIPEGYSVSREKKERFSLILESASTNQTSMYLCASSPHRVAGTDNEKLFFGSGTQLSVL.

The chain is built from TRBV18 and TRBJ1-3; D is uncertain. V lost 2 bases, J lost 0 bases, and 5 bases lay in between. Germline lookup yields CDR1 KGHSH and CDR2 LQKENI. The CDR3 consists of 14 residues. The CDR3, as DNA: TGTGCCAGCTCACCAAAGAGCTCTGGAAACACCATATATTTT. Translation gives CASSPKSSGNTIYF.

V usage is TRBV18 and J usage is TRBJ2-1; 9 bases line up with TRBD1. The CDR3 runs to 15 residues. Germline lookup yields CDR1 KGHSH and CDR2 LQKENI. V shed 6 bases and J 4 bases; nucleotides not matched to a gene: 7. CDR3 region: CASSPRDRVYNEQFF. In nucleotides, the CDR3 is TGTGCCAGCTCGCCCCGGGACAGGGTTTACAATGAGCAGTTCTTC.

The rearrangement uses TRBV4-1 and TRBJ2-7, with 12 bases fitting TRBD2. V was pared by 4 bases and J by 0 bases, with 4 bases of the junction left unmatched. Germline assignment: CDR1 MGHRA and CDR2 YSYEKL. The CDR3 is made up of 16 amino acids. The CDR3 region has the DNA TGCGCCAGCAGCCCACGACTAGCGGGAGACTCCTACGAGCAGTACTTC. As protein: CASSPRLAGDSYEQYF.

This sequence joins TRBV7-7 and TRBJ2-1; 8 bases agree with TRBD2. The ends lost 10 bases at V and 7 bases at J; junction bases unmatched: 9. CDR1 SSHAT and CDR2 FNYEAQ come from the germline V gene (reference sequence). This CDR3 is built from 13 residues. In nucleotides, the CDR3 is TGTGCCACCGGGGGGATAGCGGGAAATGAGCAGTTCTTC. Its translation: CATGGIAGNEQFF.

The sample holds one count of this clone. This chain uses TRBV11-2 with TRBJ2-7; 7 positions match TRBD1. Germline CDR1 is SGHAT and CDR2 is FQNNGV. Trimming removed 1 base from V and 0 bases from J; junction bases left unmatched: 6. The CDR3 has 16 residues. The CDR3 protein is CASSLAWGQSSYEQYF. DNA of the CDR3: TGTGCCAGCAGCTTAGCCTGGGGACAGAGCTCCTACGAGCAGTACTTC.